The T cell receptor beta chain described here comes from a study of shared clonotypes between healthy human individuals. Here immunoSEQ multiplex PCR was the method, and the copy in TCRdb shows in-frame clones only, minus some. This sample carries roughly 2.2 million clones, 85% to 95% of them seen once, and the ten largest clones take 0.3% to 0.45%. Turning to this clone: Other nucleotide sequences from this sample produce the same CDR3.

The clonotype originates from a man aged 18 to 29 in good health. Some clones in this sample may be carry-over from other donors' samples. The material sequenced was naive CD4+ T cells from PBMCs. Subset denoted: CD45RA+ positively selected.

CDR3 sequence (DNA): TGTGCCAGCTCACCACCCGGTAGGGACGAGCAGTACTTC. Its translation: CASSPPGRDEQYF. The V gene is TRBV18, the J gene TRBJ2-7; no reliable D call. The length of the CDR3 is 13 residues. Germline loops: CDR1 KGHSH, CDR2 LQKENI. The V and J ends lost 0 bases and 5 bases respectively, with 8 bases between them.